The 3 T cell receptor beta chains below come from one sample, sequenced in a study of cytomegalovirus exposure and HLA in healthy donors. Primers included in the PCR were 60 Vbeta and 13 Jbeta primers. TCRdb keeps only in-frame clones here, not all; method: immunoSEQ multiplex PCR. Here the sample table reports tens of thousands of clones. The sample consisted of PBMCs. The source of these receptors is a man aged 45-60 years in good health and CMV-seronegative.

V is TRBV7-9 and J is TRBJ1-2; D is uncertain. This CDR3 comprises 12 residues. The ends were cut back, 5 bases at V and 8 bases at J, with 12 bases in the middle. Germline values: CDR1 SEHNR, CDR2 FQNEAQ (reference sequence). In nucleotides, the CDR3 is TGTGCCAGCAGCCCTGGCCTCGGGGGCTACACCTTC. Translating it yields CASSPGLGGYTF.

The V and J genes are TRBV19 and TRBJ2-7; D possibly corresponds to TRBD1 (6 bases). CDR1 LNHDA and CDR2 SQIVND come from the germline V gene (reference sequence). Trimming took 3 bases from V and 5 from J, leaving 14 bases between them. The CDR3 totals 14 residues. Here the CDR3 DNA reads TGTGCCAGTAGTATGCGGCAGGGGATAGACGAGCAGTACTTC. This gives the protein CASSMRQGIDEQYF.

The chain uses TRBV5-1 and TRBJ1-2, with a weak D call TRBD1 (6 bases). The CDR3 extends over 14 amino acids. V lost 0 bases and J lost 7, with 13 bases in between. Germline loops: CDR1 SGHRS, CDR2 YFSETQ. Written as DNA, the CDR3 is TGCGCCAGCAGCTTGGACAGGGTCAGGGCTGGCTACACCTTC. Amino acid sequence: CASSLDRVRAGYTF.